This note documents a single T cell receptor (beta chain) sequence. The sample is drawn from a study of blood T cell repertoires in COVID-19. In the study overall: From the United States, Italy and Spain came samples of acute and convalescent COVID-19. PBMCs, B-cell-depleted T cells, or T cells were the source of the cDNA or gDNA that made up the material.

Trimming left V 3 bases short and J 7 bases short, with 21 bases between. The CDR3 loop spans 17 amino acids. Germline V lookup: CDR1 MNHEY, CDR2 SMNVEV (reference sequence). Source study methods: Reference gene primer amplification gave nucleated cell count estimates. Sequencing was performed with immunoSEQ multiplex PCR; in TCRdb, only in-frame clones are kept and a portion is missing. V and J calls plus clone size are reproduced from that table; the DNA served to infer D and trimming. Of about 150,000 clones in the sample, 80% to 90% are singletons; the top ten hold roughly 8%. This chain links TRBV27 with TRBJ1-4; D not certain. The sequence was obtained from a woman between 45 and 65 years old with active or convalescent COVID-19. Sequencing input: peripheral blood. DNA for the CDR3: TGTGCCAGCAGTTTCCTGAGCGGGCCCCGGATAGGTGAAAAACTGTTTTTT. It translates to CASSFLSGPRIGEKLFF. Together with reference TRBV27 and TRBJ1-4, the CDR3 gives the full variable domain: EAQVTQNPRYLITVTGKKLTVTCSQNMNHEYMSWYRQDPGLGLRQIYYSMNVEVTDKGDVPEGYKVSRKEKRNFPLILESPSPNQTSLYFCASSFLSGPRIGEKLFFGSGTQLSVL.